This T cell receptor (beta chain) originates from a study of blood T cell repertoires in COVID-19. Clones were read by immunoSEQ multiplex PCR, and TCRdb kept only the in-frame ones, dropping some. The sample has roughly 290,000 clones; 90% are singletons. CDR3 size: 15 residues. The germline V gene encodes CDR1 SGHNT and CDR2 YYREEE (reference sequence). V shed 4 bases and J 3 bases; nucleotides not matched to a gene: 2. The sequence was obtained from a woman aged 25 to 39 with COVID-19, enrolled during active disease. The sequencing sample was made of peripheral blood. The rearrangement uses TRBV5-4 and TRBJ2-7, with 15 bases aligning to TRBD2. The CDR3 here is CASSPGLAGGYEQYF. DNA for the CDR3: TGTGCCAGCAGCCCGGGACTAGCGGGAGGCTACGAGCAGTACTTC.